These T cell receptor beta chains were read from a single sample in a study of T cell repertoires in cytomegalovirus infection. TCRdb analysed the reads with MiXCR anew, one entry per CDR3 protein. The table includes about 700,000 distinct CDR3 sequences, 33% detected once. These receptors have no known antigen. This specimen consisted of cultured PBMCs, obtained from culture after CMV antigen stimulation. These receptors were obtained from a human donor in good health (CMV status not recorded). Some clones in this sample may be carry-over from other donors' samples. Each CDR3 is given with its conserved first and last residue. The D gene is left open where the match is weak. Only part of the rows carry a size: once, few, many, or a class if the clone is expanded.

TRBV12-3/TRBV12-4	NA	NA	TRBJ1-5	TGTGCCAGCAGTTCGGAACGCCTAGTTTGGGGTCAGCCCCAGCATTTT	CASSSERLVWGQPQHF
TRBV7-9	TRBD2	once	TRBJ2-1	TGTGCCAGCAGCTTACCTACTACTAGCGGGGAGCAGTTCTTC	CASSLPTTSGEQFF
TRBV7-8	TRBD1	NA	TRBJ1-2	TGTGCCAGCAGCTTCAGGGGGCCTAATGGCTACACCTTC	CASSFRGPNGYTF
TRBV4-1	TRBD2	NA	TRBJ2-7	TGCGCCAGCAGCCAGCAGGCCGGGGGAGGGGAGCAGTACTTC	CASSQQAGGGEQYF
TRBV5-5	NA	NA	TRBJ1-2	TGTGCCAGCAGCTTGGAACCGGGGGCGGCCTATGGCTACACCTTC	CASSLEPGAAYGYTF
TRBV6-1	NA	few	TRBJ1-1	TGTGCCAGCAGTTGGCCGGACGCTTCGGGTGAAGCTTTCTTT	CASSWPDASGEAFF
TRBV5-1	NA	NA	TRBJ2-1	TGCGCCAGCAGCTTCTCGAGCGGGCGGGATGAGCAGTTCTTC	CASSFSSGRDEQFF
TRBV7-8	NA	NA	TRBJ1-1	TGTGCCAGCAGCTCCAGGCGGGCCGACACTGAAGCTTTCTTT	CASSSRRADTEAFF
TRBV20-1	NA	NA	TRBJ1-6	TGCAGTGCCCGGGACACGAATAATTCACCCCTCCACTTT	CSARDTNNSPLHF
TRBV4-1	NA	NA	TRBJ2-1	TGCGCCAGCAGCCGGACTCTGGATGAGCAGTTCTTC	CASSRTLDEQFF
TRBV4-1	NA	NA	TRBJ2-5	TGCGCCAGCAGCCGGGGGGTGGGAGAAGAGACCCAGTACTTC	CASSRGVGEETQYF
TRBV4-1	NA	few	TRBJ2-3	TGCGCCAGCAGCCAAGGTAGAAGCGGGAGCACAGATACGCAGTATTTT	CASSQGRSGSTDTQYF
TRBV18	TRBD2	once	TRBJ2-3	TGTGCCAGCTCACCATCACGGACTAGCGTGAGATTCGATACGCAGTATTTT	CASSPSRTSVRFDTQYF
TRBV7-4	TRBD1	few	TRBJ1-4	TGTGCCAGCAGCTCGCTCATGGTCGGGACAGGGCGGGTAAAACTGTTTTTT	CASSSLMVGTGRVKLFF
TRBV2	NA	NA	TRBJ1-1	TGTGCCAGCGCGGTTGGATCCACTGAAGCTTTCTTT	CASAVGSTEAFF
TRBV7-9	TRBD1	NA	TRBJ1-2	TGTGCCAGCAGCGCAGGGGGCTTAGATGGCTACACCTTC	CASSAGGLDGYTF
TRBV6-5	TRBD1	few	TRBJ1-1	TGTGCCAGCAGGACCCCAGGGACAGGGGGCACTGAAGCTTTCTTT	CASRTPGTGGTEAFF
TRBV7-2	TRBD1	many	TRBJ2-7	TGTGCCAGCAGCTCCAACTACAGGGGATTCTCGCCCTACGAGCAGTACTTC	CASSSNYRGFSPYEQYF
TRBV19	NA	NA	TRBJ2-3	TGTGCCAGTAGTATTGGGCCGGGCCGTGGCGCAGATACGCAGTATTTT	CASSIGPGRGADTQYF
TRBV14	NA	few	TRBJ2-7	TGTGCCAGCAGCCAAACCCGGGACTACGAGCAGTACTTC	CASSQTRDYEQYF
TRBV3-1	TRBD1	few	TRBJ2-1	TGTGCCAGCAGACGTGCCCTGGGACAGGTGAAGGGCGAGCAGTTCTTC	CASRRALGQVKGEQFF
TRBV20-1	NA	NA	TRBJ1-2	TGCAGTGCGGGCTCTAACTATGGCTACACCTTC	CSAGSNYGYTF
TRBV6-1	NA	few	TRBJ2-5	TGTGCCAGCAGTGAAGGTTGGGGGATCCAAGAGACCCAGTACTTC	CASSEGWGIQETQYF
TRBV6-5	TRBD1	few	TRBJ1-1	TGTGCCAGCAGTTACGGGACAGGGTACGACACTGAAGCTTTCTTT	CASSYGTGYDTEAFF
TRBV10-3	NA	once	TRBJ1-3	TGTGCCACCTCGCCGGGAAACACCATATATTTT	CATSPGNTIYF
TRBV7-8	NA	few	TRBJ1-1	TGTGCCAGCAGCTTAGTTACTAACACTGAAGCTTTCTTT	CASSLVTNTEAFF
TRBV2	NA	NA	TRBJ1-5	TGTGCCAGCCGGCCGGGTCGCAATCAGCCCCAGCATTTT	CASRPGRNQPQHF
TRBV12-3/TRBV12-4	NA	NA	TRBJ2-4	TGTGCCAGCAGTTTTGGGGCAACTTCCCGAAAAAACATTCAGTACTTC	CASSFGATSRKNIQYF
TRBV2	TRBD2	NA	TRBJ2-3	TGTGCCAGCAGTGGTGGACTAGCGGGAGGTTCCAGCACAGATACGCAGTATTTT	CASSGGLAGGSSTDTQYF
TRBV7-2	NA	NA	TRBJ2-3	TGTGCCAGCAGAGCCCAGCAGGGGTCGGTCGATACGCAGTATTTT	CASRAQQGSVDTQYF
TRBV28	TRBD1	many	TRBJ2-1	TGTGCCAGCAGTTTTTCAGGGACAGGGGCTTTGAATGAGCAGTTCTTC	CASSFSGTGALNEQFF
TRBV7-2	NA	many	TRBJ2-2	TGTGCCAGCAGCTTAGTAGGACCGGCGGGCGGGGAGCTGTTTTTT	CASSLVGPAGGELFF
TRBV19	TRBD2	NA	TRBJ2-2	TGTGCCAGTAGTCCCCTGCGGCTAGCGGGAGTAACCGGGGAGCTGTTTTTT	CASSPLRLAGVTGELFF
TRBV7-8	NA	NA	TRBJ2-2	TGTGCCAGCAGCTTCGCTACGAACACCGGGGAGCTGTTTTTT	CASSFATNTGELFF
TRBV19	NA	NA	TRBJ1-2	TGTGCCAGTAAAGGATCCGGGATCGCAGCTAACTATGGCTACACCTTC	CASKGSGIAANYGYTF
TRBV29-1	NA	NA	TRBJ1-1	TGCAGCGCCTGGGAGGGTGGCGCTGAAGCTTTCTTT	CSAWEGGAEAFF
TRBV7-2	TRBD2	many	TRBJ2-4	TGTGCCAGCAGCCGCGAGGGCAGCGGGGTGATGAACATTCAGTACTTC	CASSREGSGVMNIQYF
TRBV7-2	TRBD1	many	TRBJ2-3	TGTGCCAGTAGTTCCGTTGAGGGGGCAGACACAGATACGCAGTATTTT	CASSSVEGADTDTQYF
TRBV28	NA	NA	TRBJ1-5	TGTGCCAGCAGTTTACCTTATAGCAATCAGCCCCAGCATTTT	CASSLPYSNQPQHF
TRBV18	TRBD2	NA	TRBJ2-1	TGTGCCAGCTCATTTACTAGCGCCCACAATGAGCAGTTCTTC	CASSFTSAHNEQFF
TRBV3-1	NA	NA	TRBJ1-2	TGTGCCAGCAGCCAAGCCAGACACCATGGCTACACCTTC	CASSQARHHGYTF
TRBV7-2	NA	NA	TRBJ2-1	TGTGCCAGCAGCTTAGGCCCCCGGTTTGGCTTAGGGAATGAGCAGTTCTTC	CASSLGPRFGLGNEQFF
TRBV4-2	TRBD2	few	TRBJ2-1	TGTGCCAGCAGCCAGAGGTGGGCTAGCGGGGATAATGAGCAGTTCTTC	CASSQRWASGDNEQFF
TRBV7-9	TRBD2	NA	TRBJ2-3	TGTGCCAGCTCAAGCGGGCGCGGGGGTCTTGTTAGCACAGATACGCAGTATTTT	CASSSGRGGLVSTDTQYF
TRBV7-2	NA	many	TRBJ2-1	TGTGCCAGCAGCTTATCTTTTTTTGGGGGAAGTCCTTTTTTC	CASSLSFFGGSPFF
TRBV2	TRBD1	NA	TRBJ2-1	TGTGCCAGCAGGGGACAGGGGGGGAGCCGGCATGAGCAGTTCTTC	CASRGQGGSRHEQFF